The clone carrying this TCR beta chain was detected ten times or more. Its antigen remains unknown. Uncontrolled infections, pregnancy, lactation or other autoimmune diseases led to patient exclusion. TCR beta CDR3 amplification used RNA transcripts. The library came from an HTBI-primed first-round RT-PCR and a second-round multiplex PCR. TCRdb analysed the multiplex PCR reads with MiXCR anew, one entry per CDR3 protein. The sample has roughly 410,000 distinct CDR3 sequences, 15% to 19% seen once. The data are from a study of Graves' ophthalmopathy and Graves' hyperthyroidism. Trimming took 5 bases from V and 4 from J, leaving 17 bases between them. The CDR3 is 15 amino acids. CDR1 SGHAT and CDR2 FQDESV come from the germline V gene (reference sequence). General study findings and limits: Blood was where most expanded thyroid clonotypes above 0.001 frequency also turned up. Prediction of ophthalmopathy progression reached around 70% sensitivity and under 80% specificity.

Sequenced material: peripheral blood. The receptor was isolated from a young woman with stable Graves' hyperthyroidism. The V and J genes are TRBV11-1 and TRBJ1-1; TRBD1 is a possible D gene (6 bases). The CDR3 sequence is CASSPRTALGTEAFF. In DNA form, the CDR3 reads TGTGCCAGCAGCCCCAGGACAGCCTTGGGCACTGAAGCTTTCTTT.